Each of the 22 T cell receptor beta chains below was sequenced from the same sample in a study of CD8 T cells in Susac syndrome. Random-hexamer reverse transcription was applied to roughly 0.45 to 1 ug RNA. TCRdb reprocessed the immunoSEQ multiplex PCR reads via MiXCR and lists one record per CDR3 protein. The sample contains roughly 110,000 distinct CDR3 sequences, approximately 91% of which appear only once. The specimen sequenced was CD4+ T cells from PBMCs. The receptors derive from a human donor in good health.

A note on this clonotype: One end of the junction fails to match germline, which may point to a read error. V and J are TRBV5-1 and TRBJ2-2; D is undetermined. Germline V gives CDR1 SGHRS, CDR2 YFSETQ. CDR3 size: 14 residues. The DNA for the CDR3 is TGTGCCAGCAGTCTGGATCTGAACACCGGGGAGCTGTTTTTT. It yields the protein CASSLDLNTGELFF.

The chain's CDR3 is CASSQATAGFPYGYTF. In DNA, the CDR3 is TGCGCCAGCAGCCAGGCTACTGCGGGTTTCCCCTATGGCTACACCTTC. V and J are TRBV4-1 and TRBJ1-2; unclear D gene. This CDR3 has 16 amino acids. Trimming took off 3 bases at V and 4 bases at J, with 18 bases between the two ends. Germline V gives CDR1 MGHRA, CDR2 YSYEKL.

J is TRBJ2-7 and V is TRBV6-2 or TRBV6-3; 10 bases line up with TRBD1. There are 15 residues in the CDR3. With V trimmed by 8 bases and J by 2 bases, 9 bases remained unmatched. Germline CDR1 is MNHEY and CDR2 is SVGEGT. The CDR3 loop reads CASLPWGTGAYEQYF. The CDR3 coding sequence is TGTGCCAGCCTACCGTGGGGGACAGGGGCCTACGAGCAGTACTTC.

This clonotype was observed once. CDR3 loop: CASSLVIANEQFF. The CDR3 nucleotides read TGTGCCAGCAGCTTGGTTATAGCCAATGAGCAGTTCTTC. The chain recombines TRBV5-6 with TRBJ2-1; no clear D. V lost 0 bases, J lost 6 bases, and 7 bases lay in between. Germline V gene lookup returns CDR1 SGHDT and CDR2 YYEEEE. The CDR3 spans 13 residues.

V is TRBV14 and J is TRBJ2-5; 7 bases fit TRBD2. The CDR3 extends over 14 amino acids. Germline V gene sequence: CDR1 SGHDN, CDR2 FVKESK. With 6 bases clipped from V and 7 bases from J, the junction kept 11 bases outside the gene matches. CDR3 protein: CASSERPPGGTQYF. The CDR3 DNA is TGTGCCAGCAGTGAGCGGCCCCCGGGGGGGACCCAGTACTTC.

DNA of the CDR3: TGTGCCAGCAGTTACTACGGACAGAACACCGGGGAGCTGTTTTTT. It codes for CASSYYGQNTGELFF. The gene calls are TRBV6-5 and TRBJ2-2; D perhaps matches TRBD1 (5 bases). Per the germline V gene, CDR1 is MNHEY and CDR2 is SVGAGI. The V gene lost 1 base and the J gene lost 1 base, with 7 bases spanning the gap. This CDR3 spans 15 amino acids.

This chain uses TRBV5-4 with TRBJ1-6; D gene unclear. The germline CDR1 and CDR2 sequences are SGHNT and YYREEE (reference sequence). V lost 2 bases and J lost 7, with 16 bases in between. The CDR3 is made up of 16 amino acids. The chain's CDR3 is CASSFGLGRENSPLHF. The CDR3 DNA reads TGTGCCAGCAGCTTCGGTTTAGGGAGGGAGAATTCACCCCTCCACTTT.

The rearrangement joins TRBV7-2 to TRBJ1-1; maybe TRBD1 (5 bases). The germline V gene has CDR1 SGHTA and CDR2 FQGNSA. The CDR3 is 18 residues long. The V gene lost 0 bases and the J gene lost 2 bases, with 19 bases spanning the gap. The CDR3, as DNA: TGTGCCAGCAGCTTAGCGTCCGCGATGGGGGGGGTAAACACTGAAGCTTTCTTT. Translated: CASSLASAMGGVNTEAFF.

The V call is TRBV18, the J call TRBJ2-1; 9 positions match TRBD1. The germline CDR1 and CDR2 sequences are KGHSH and LQKENI. CDR3 length equals 14 residues. Germline trimming cut 4 bases from V and 7 bases from J; bases unmatched to any gene: 5. CDR3 nucleotides: TGTGCCAGCTCACAACTGGACAGGGGTAATGAGCAGTTCTTC. Translation gives CASSQLDRGNEQFF.

Only one count was recorded for this clonotype. The chain uses TRBV7-9 and TRBJ1-1, with a tentative D call TRBD1 (6 bases). CDR3 length: 14 amino acids. In germline, CDR1 is SEHNR, CDR2 FQNEAQ (reference sequence). V dropped 4 bases and J dropped 6 bases, with 15 bases sitting between them. Written as DNA, the CDR3 is TGTGCCAGCAGCTCAGGGCAGGGGCGGGCTGAAGCTTTCTTT. Its translation is CASSSGQGRAEAFF. Full variable domain (outside the CDR3, taken from reference TRBV7-9 and TRBJ1-1): DTGVSQNPRHKITKRGQNVTFRCDPISEHNRLYWYRQTLGQGPEFLTYFQNEAQLEKSRLLSDRFSAERPKGSFSTLEIQRTEQGDSAMYLCASSSGQGRAEAFFGQGTRLTVV.

The chain combines TRBV7-8 with TRBJ2-2, with 9 bases fitting TRBD1. Looked up from germline, CDR1 is SGHVS and CDR2 is FQNEAQ. This CDR3 region has 15 residues. V gave up 5 bases and J gave up 0 bases; unmatched junction bases: 1. The CDR3 protein is CASSRTGANTGELFF. CDR3 nucleotide sequence: TGTGCCAGCAGCAGGACAGGGGCGAACACCGGGGAGCTGTTTTTT.

V is TRBV7-9 and J is TRBJ2-2, with 13 bases aligning to TRBD2. This CDR3 is built from 19 residues. After removal of 0 bases from V and 0 bases from J, the junction contained 4 bases not matched to a gene. CDR1 and CDR2 from the germline V gene are SEHNR and FQNEAQ (reference sequence). The CDR3 nucleotides are TGTGCCAGCAGCTTAGCAGGACTAGCGGGAGTCACGAACACCGGGGAGCTGTTTTTT. Translation: CASSLAGLAGVTNTGELFF.

V gene TRBV19 combines with J gene TRBJ2-7; no firm D call. V lost 4 bases to trimming and J lost 1 base, with 14 bases between them. Germline CDR1 is LNHDA and CDR2 is SQIVND (reference sequence). CDR3 size: 15 residues. The CDR3 reads CASSKAWQESYEQYF. DNA for the CDR3: TGTGCCAGTAGTAAGGCGTGGCAGGAGTCCTACGAGCAGTACTTC. Drawing the rest from reference TRBV19 and TRBJ2-7, the complete variable domain is DGGITQSPKYLFRKEGQNVTLSCEQNLNHDAMYWYRQDPGQGLRLIYYSQIVNDFQKGDIAEGYSVSREKKESFPLTVTSAQKNPTAFYLCASSKAWQESYEQYFGPGTRLTVT.

The chain is built from TRBV2 and TRBJ2-3; 7 nucleotides agree with TRBD2. Trimming at V came to 6 bases and at J to 0 bases, leaving 6 bases not matched to a gene. Germline values: CDR1 SNHLY, CDR2 FYNNEI. The length of the CDR3 is 15 residues. The CDR3 coding sequence is TGTGCCAGCAGGCTTGCGGGGGTTAGCACAGATACGCAGTATTTT. This encodes CASRLAGVSTDTQYF.

This clonotype appeared a single time. The chain links TRBV19 to TRBJ2-1; D gene uncertain. CDR3 length equals 14 residues. CDR1 and CDR2 (germline): LNHDA, SQIVND (reference sequence). Trimming left V 5 bases short and J 4 bases short, with 12 bases between. CDR3 amino acids: CASSVPGPYNEQFF. CDR3 coding DNA: TGTGCCAGTAGTGTTCCGGGTCCTTACAATGAGCAGTTCTTC. The full variable domain, in which reference TRBV19 and TRBJ2-1 provide the parts outside the CDR3, is DGGITQSPKYLFRKEGQNVTLSCEQNLNHDAMYWYRQDPGQGLRLIYYSQIVNDFQKGDIAEGYSVSREKKESFPLTVTSAQKNPTAFYLCASSVPGPYNEQFFGPGTRLTVL.

The DNA for the CDR3 is TGTGCCAGCAGGAGCGGGCCGACCGGGGAGCTGTTTTTT. As protein: CASRSGPTGELFF. The chain joins TRBV12-3 or TRBV12-4 to TRBJ2-2; a possible D gene is TRBD2 (6 bases). Trimming removed 6 bases from V and 5 bases from J, with 10 bases in between. CDR3 length: 13 residues.

This sequence joins TRBV6-6 and TRBJ2-6; D ambiguous. Germline CDR1 reads MNHNY; CDR2 reads SVGAGI (reference sequence). This CDR3 spans 14 amino acids. The V end was cut by 3 bases, the J end by 1 base, with 4 bases between. Here the CDR3 reads CASSYLSGANVLTF. The CDR3 nucleotides read TGTGCCAGCAGTTATCTATCTGGGGCCAACGTCCTGACTTTC.

This clonotype was seen a single time. V is TRBV30 and J is TRBJ1-5; maybe TRBD1 (5 bases). Trimming took off 1 base at V and 2 bases at J, with 9 bases between the two ends. This CDR3 contains 14 residues. The germline gives CDR1 GTSNPN, CDR2 SVGIG (reference sequence). The CDR3 region is CAWSEGHRNQPQHF. DNA for the CDR3: TGTGCCTGGAGTGAAGGACATCGCAATCAGCCCCAGCATTTT.

The J gene is TRBJ2-1, the V gene TRBV7-3; D may be TRBD2 (6 bases). The V end lost 2 bases, the J end lost 6 bases, and 14 bases lay between the germline ends. Germline lookup yields CDR1 SGHTA and CDR2 FQGTGA. The CDR3 runs to 15 residues. CDR3 protein: CASSLGGWSGNEQFF. The DNA for the CDR3 is TGTGCCAGCAGCTTAGGGGGGTGGTCAGGCAATGAGCAGTTCTTC.

The gene calls are TRBV7-2 and TRBJ2-5; 7 bases fit TRBD2. In germline, CDR1 is SGHTA, CDR2 FQGNSA. Germline trimming cut 5 bases from V and 4 bases from J; bases unmatched to any gene: 13. The CDR3 loop spans 16 amino acids. Here the CDR3 DNA reads TGTGCCAGCAGCCTATCAGGGACCCCGGGAGGAGAGACCCAGTACTTC. Its protein product is CASSLSGTPGGETQYF.

This clonotype was observed a single time. The rearrangement uses TRBV27 and TRBJ1-3, with D perhaps matching TRBD1 (5 bases). The germline V gene has CDR1 MNHEY and CDR2 SMNVEV (reference sequence). The length of the CDR3 is 14 residues. V dropped 5 bases and J dropped 4 bases, with 12 bases sitting between them. The CDR3 protein is CASSPRTTGNTIYF. CDR3 nucleotides: TGTGCCAGCAGTCCCCGGACAACAGGAAACACCATATATTTT.

This sequence joins TRBV7-9 and TRBJ2-7; 11 bases map to TRBD2. Germline V CDR1 and CDR2: SEHNR, FQNEAQ (reference sequence). Losses at the gene ends were 3 bases for V and 7 bases for J; bases not matched to a gene: 14. This CDR3 region has 17 residues. The CDR3 DNA reads TGTGCCAGCAGCTTGGTTAGCGGGAGGGTAAAAACGGGGGAGCAGTACTTC. Protein sequence: CASSLVSGRVKTGEQYF.